A single sample is the source of the 16 T cell receptor beta chains below, sequenced in a study of cytomegalovirus exposure and HLA in healthy donors. Clones were sequenced by immunoSEQ multiplex PCR, and TCRdb holds only the in-frame ones, with some missing. The sample has 82,000 or so clones, about 92% seen once; the top ten hold 0.55% to 0.75%. The specimen sequenced was PBMCs. The source is a man aged 18 to 30 in good health and CMV-seronegative.

J is TRBJ2-1 and V is TRBV6-5; TRBD1 aligns across 9 bases. J gave up 10 bases and V 6 bases, and 13 bases lay outside the gene matches. CDR3 length: 15 residues. CDR1 MNHEY and CDR2 SVGAGI come from the germline V gene. The CDR3 DNA reads as TGTGCCAGCAGCGCCGGGACAGGGAGGGTCAAGGAGCAGTTCTTC. This encodes CASSAGTGRVKEQFF.

This clone was observed a single time. The chain uses TRBV5-1 and TRBJ1-4; 8 nucleotides match TRBD1. Germline assignment: CDR1 SGHRS and CDR2 YFSETQ. Unmatched junction bases numbered 8, after V lost 4 bases and J lost 6 bases. The CDR3 is made up of 15 amino acids. Here the CDR3 reads CASSTTGVGYEKLFF. The DNA of the CDR3 is TGCGCCAGCAGCACGACAGGGGTTGGGTATGAAAAACTGTTTTTT.

CDR3 protein: CASSQDMEDGAYNEQFF. The CDR3 DNA sequence: TGCGCCAGCAGCCAAGATATGGAGGACGGAGCCTACAATGAGCAGTTCTTC. The rearrangement links TRBV4-3 to TRBJ2-1, with D possibly being TRBD2 (5 bases). V was pared by 0 bases and J by 2 bases, with 14 bases between. Germline V gives CDR1 LGHNA, CDR2 YSLEER. CDR3 length equals 17 residues.

Written as DNA, the CDR3 is TGCGCCAGCAGCTTGAGGACTAGCGGAGCTACCTACAATGAGCAGTTCTTC. Residues: CASSLRTSGATYNEQFF. The chain joins TRBV5-1 to TRBJ2-1; 10 nucleotides match TRBD2. After removal of 1 base from V and 2 bases from J, the junction contained 6 bases not matched to a gene. This CDR3 is 17 amino acids long. Germline assignment: CDR1 SGHRS and CDR2 YFSETQ.

There are a few counts of this clone. The rearrangement joins TRBV29-1 to TRBJ1-1; TRBD1 matches 9 bases. Germline CDR1 and CDR2: SQVTM and ANQGSEA. The CDR3 has 13 amino acids. The V and J ends lost 6 bases and 5 bases, in that order; junction bases with no gene match: 7. CDR3 loop: CSVETGGGTEAFF. The CDR3 nucleotides are TGCAGCGTCGAGACAGGGGGAGGGACTGAAGCTTTCTTT.

This chain joins TRBV18 and TRBJ1-5; perhaps TRBD1 as D (6 bases). Trimming cost V 1 base and J 1 base, with 8 bases left between them. This CDR3 is 15 amino acids long. Germline CDR1 reads KGHSH; CDR2 reads LQKENI. DNA of the CDR3: TGTGCCAGCTCACCACAGGGGGTAAGCAATCAGCCCCAGCATTTT. This sequence encodes CASSPQGVSNQPQHF. The full variable domain, in which reference TRBV18 and TRBJ1-5 provide the parts outside the CDR3, is NAGVMQNPRHLVRRRGQEARLRCSPMKGHSHVYWYRQLPEEGLKFMVYLQKENIIDESGMPKERFSAEFPKEGPSILRIQQVVRGDSAAYFCASSPQGVSNQPQHFGDGTRLSIL.

A single count supports this clone. CDR3 nucleotides: TGTGCCAGTAGTATCTTTTGGACATCTTTCAACGAGCAGTACTTC. This codes for CASSIFWTSFNEQYF. The genes are TRBV19 and TRBJ2-7; D may be TRBD1 (5 bases). In germline, CDR1 is LNHDA, CDR2 SQIVND (reference sequence). The CDR3 consists of 15 residues. With 3 bases removed from V and 5 bases from J, the gap between germline ends came to 17 bases.

The rearrangement links TRBV10-3 to TRBJ1-5, with 8 bases lining up with TRBD1. The length of the CDR3 is 16 residues. CDR1 and CDR2 from the germline V gene are ENHRY and SYGVKD. V was clipped by 0 bases and J by 4 bases; unmatched bases: 5. The CDR3 loop is CAISESRDRPNQPQHF. CDR3 nucleotide sequence: TGTGCCATCAGTGAGTCCCGGGACAGGCCAAATCAGCCCCAGCATTTT.

The chain joins TRBV5-1 to TRBJ2-7; D is uncertain. The CDR3 is 13 amino acids. Trimming pared 0 bases from V and 3 bases from J, leaving 7 bases between. Germline V lookup: CDR1 SGHRS, CDR2 YFSETQ. This CDR3 reads CASSLGQIYEQYF. The CDR3, as DNA: TGCGCCAGCAGCTTGGGGCAGATCTACGAGCAGTACTTC.

This chain links TRBV30 with TRBJ2-3, with D perhaps TRBD2 (6 bases). V dropped 0 bases and J dropped 1 base, with 8 bases sitting between them. This CDR3 is built from 14 residues. Per the germline V gene, CDR1 is GTSNPN and CDR2 is SVGIG (reference sequence). This chain's CDR3 is CAWSVSSGTDTQYF. CDR3 DNA sequence: TGTGCCTGGAGTGTATCTAGCGGCACAGATACGCAGTATTTT.

V gene TRBV30 combines with J gene TRBJ2-7; the D gene is possibly TRBD2 (5 bases). CDR1 GTSNPN and CDR2 SVGIG come from the germline V gene (reference sequence). Trimming removed 3 bases at V and 9 bases at J, with 15 bases between. The CDR3 spans 12 residues. CDR3 bases: TGTGCCTGGAGGGGTCTTTTGGGAGCGCAGTACTTC. It is translated as CAWRGLLGAQYF.

This rearrangement joins TRBV7-2 to TRBJ2-1, with 7 bases that match TRBD2. V trimming: 5 bases; J trimming: 3 bases; junction bases outside the gene matches: 4. The CDR3 loop spans 14 amino acids. Germline loops: CDR1 SGHTA, CDR2 FQGNSA. The CDR3 protein is CASSPLAVYNEQFF. The CDR3 DNA sequence: TGTGCCAGCAGCCCGCTAGCGGTCTACAATGAGCAGTTCTTC.

V gene TRBV29-1 combines with J gene TRBJ1-2; TRBD1 aligns across 12 bases. The germline V gene encodes CDR1 SQVTM and CDR2 ANQGSEA. The CDR3 sequence is 13 residues long. The CDR3 loop is CISWGQGAYGYTF. The CDR3 DNA sequence: TGCATCTCATGGGGACAGGGGGCGTATGGCTACACCTTC.

The rearrangement links TRBV7-9 to TRBJ2-1, with a possible D match to TRBD2 (7 bases). Trimming stripped 3 bases from V and 5 bases from J, with 17 bases between. Germline CDR1 and CDR2: SEHNR and FQNEAQ (reference sequence). The CDR3 runs to 16 residues. CDR3 nucleotide sequence: TGTGCCAGCAGCTTGGGAGGGGGTACTTACAACAATGAGCAGTTCTTC. It encodes CASSLGGGTYNNEQFF. Looking up the rest from reference TRBV7-9 and TRBJ2-1 gives the full variable domain: DTGVSQNPRHKITKRGQNVTFRCDPISEHNRLYWYRQTLGQGPEFLTYFQNEAQLEKSRLLSDRFSAERPKGSFSTLEIQRTEQGDSAMYLCASSLGGGTYNNEQFFGPGTRLTVL.

The rearrangement links TRBV4-1 to TRBJ2-3; perhaps TRBD1 as D (6 bases). The CDR3 spans 16 residues. Germline assignment: CDR1 MGHRA and CDR2 YSYEKL. V lost 1 base and J 1 base, leaving 12 bases between the germline ends. The CDR3 here is CASSQVGRGGTDTQYF. DNA for the CDR3: TGCGCCAGCAGCCAAGTCGGCAGGGGTGGCACAGATACGCAGTATTTT.

As DNA, the CDR3 is TGTGCCAGCAGCGGAACGACAGGGGGGAACACTGAAGCTTTCTTT. Amino acids: CASSGTTGGNTEAFF. The chain joins TRBV5-4 to TRBJ1-1, with 9 nucleotides matching TRBD1. Germline V CDR1 and CDR2: SGHNT, YYREEE (reference sequence). There are 15 residues in the CDR3. Unmatched junction bases numbered 5, after V lost 4 bases and J lost 1 base.